The rows below give T cell receptor beta chains drawn from one sample of a study of cytomegalovirus exposure and HLA in healthy donors. Generated by immunoSEQ multiplex PCR, the TCRdb table keeps only in-frame clones and is missing some. The sample includes about 150,000 clones, 84% of them seen just once. Sample: PBMCs. The receptor set was obtained from a boy between 2 and 15 years old in good health and CMV-seronegative. CDR3s include the opening cysteine and the closing phenylalanine or tryptophan. D genes are given only for firm matches. Expanded clones get a size class; other rows say once, few or many, or leave the size out.

V gene: TRBV7-3; clone size: NA; D gene: TRBD2; J gene: TRBJ2-7; CDR3 protein: CASSLSSGPAYEQYF; CDR3 DNA: TGTGCCAGCAGCTTATCTAGCGGGCCAGCCTACGAGCAGTACTTC
V gene: TRBV27; clone size: NA; D gene: NA; J gene: TRBJ2-7; CDR3 protein: CASSLGQSYEQYF; CDR3 DNA: TGTGCCAGCAGTTTAGGACAGTCCTACGAGCAGTACTTC
V gene: TRBV18; clone size: NA; D gene: TRBD1; J gene: TRBJ2-2; CDR3 protein: CASSPRTGVNTGELFF; CDR3 DNA: TGTGCCAGCTCACCCCGGACAGGGGTGAACACCGGGGAGCTGTTTTTT
V gene: TRBV27; clone size: few; D gene: NA; J gene: TRBJ1-2; CDR3 protein: CASSPQTGDYGYTF; CDR3 DNA: TGTGCCAGCAGTCCCCAGACCGGAGACTATGGCTACACCTTC
V gene: TRBV18; clone size: few; D gene: TRBD1; J gene: TRBJ2-5; CDR3 protein: CASSPGTGDETQYF; CDR3 DNA: TGTGCCAGCTCACCCGGGACAGGGGATGAGACCCAGTACTTC
V gene: TRBV9; clone size: once; D gene: TRBD1; J gene: TRBJ1-6; CDR3 protein: CASSDDRVRAYNSPLHF; CDR3 DNA: TGTGCCAGCAGCGACGACAGGGTAAGGGCGTATAATTCACCCCTCCACTTT
V gene: TRBV19; clone size: NA; D gene: NA; J gene: TRBJ2-6; CDR3 protein: CASSIVPGAGANVLTF; CDR3 DNA: TGTGCCAGTAGTATAGTTCCCGGGGCTGGGGCCAACGTCCTGACTTTC
V gene: TRBV5-1; clone size: NA; D gene: NA; J gene: TRBJ1-2; CDR3 protein: CASSLEGRRGYTF; CDR3 DNA: TGCGCCAGCAGCTTGGAAGGGAGGCGTGGCTACACCTTC
V gene: TRBV9; clone size: NA; D gene: TRBD2; J gene: TRBJ2-7; CDR3 protein: CASSVGLRGGRSSYEQYF; CDR3 DNA: TGTGCCAGCAGCGTAGGACTTCGTGGCGGGAGGTCCTCCTACGAGCAGTACTTC
V gene: TRBV7-9; clone size: NA; D gene: TRBD2; J gene: TRBJ2-7; CDR3 protein: CSSSPRASGRNEQYF; CDR3 DNA: TGTTCCAGCAGCCCCCGGGCTAGCGGGAGAAACGAGCAGTACTTC
V gene: TRBV4-1; clone size: NA; D gene: TRBD1; J gene: TRBJ1-2; CDR3 protein: CASSRDRMKDGYTF; CDR3 DNA: TGCGCCAGCAGCCGGGACAGGATGAAGGATGGCTACACCTTC
V gene: TRBV28; clone size: few; D gene: TRBD1; J gene: TRBJ1-1; CDR3 protein: CASSSTGAGNTEAFF; CDR3 DNA: TGTGCCAGCAGTTCAACAGGGGCAGGGAACACTGAAGCTTTCTTT
V gene: TRBV7-9; clone size: NA; D gene: NA; J gene: TRBJ1-2; CDR3 protein: CASGVPGHQNYGYTF; CDR3 DNA: TGTGCCAGCGGCGTACCGGGACACCAGAACTATGGCTACACCTTC
V gene: TRBV5-1; clone size: NA; D gene: TRBD1; J gene: TRBJ2-3; CDR3 protein: CASSLDRGPWDTQYF; CDR3 DNA: TGCGCCAGCAGCTTGGACAGGGGGCCATGGGATACGCAGTATTTT
V gene: TRBV7-2; clone size: NA; D gene: TRBD2; J gene: TRBJ2-5; CDR3 protein: CASSRSGVQETQYF; CDR3 DNA: TGTGCCAGCAGCCGGAGCGGGGTCCAAGAGACCCAGTACTTC
V gene: TRBV7-9; clone size: NA; D gene: NA; J gene: TRBJ1-4; CDR3 protein: CASSLGGTTNEKLFF; CDR3 DNA: TGTGCCAGCAGCTTAGGAGGGACAACTAATGAAAAACTGTTTTTT
V gene: TRBV2; clone size: NA; D gene: TRBD1; J gene: TRBJ2-1; CDR3 protein: CASFRTAGTANEQFF; CDR3 DNA: TGTGCCAGCTTCCGAACCGCTGGGACAGCAAATGAGCAGTTCTTC
V gene: TRBV28; clone size: NA; D gene: NA; J gene: TRBJ1-3; CDR3 protein: CASRIRVEGNTIYF; CDR3 DNA: TGTGCCAGCAGAATCAGGGTGGAGGGAAACACCATATATTTT
V gene: TRBV7-9; clone size: NA; D gene: TRBD1; J gene: TRBJ2-7; CDR3 protein: CASSAGTGGYFYEQYF; CDR3 DNA: TGTGCCAGCAGCGCCGGGACAGGGGGCTACTTCTACGAGCAGTACTTC
V gene: TRBV27; clone size: NA; D gene: NA; J gene: TRBJ1-6; CDR3 protein: CASSLQRINSPLHF; CDR3 DNA: TGTGCCAGCAGTTTACAGCGGATTAATTCACCCCTCCACTTT
V gene: TRBV18; clone size: NA; D gene: NA; J gene: TRBJ2-5; CDR3 protein: CASSQNGGHQETQYF; CDR3 DNA: TGTGCCAGCTCCCAGAATGGAGGGCACCAAGAGACCCAGTACTTC
V gene: TRBV27; clone size: NA; D gene: TRBD1; J gene: TRBJ1-2; CDR3 protein: CASRGQGNLNYGYTF; CDR3 DNA: TGTGCCAGCCGCGGACAGGGGAACCTCAACTATGGCTACACCTTC
V gene: TRBV27; clone size: once; D gene: NA; J gene: TRBJ2-1; CDR3 protein: CAVESERNNEQFF; CDR3 DNA: TGTGCCGTTGAATCGGAGCGGAACAATGAGCAGTTCTTC
V gene: TRBV5-1; clone size: NA; D gene: TRBD1; J gene: TRBJ1-1; CDR3 protein: CASSSPGQGLLNTEAFF; CDR3 DNA: TGCGCCAGCAGCTCTCCGGGACAGGGGTTACTTAACACTGAAGCTTTCTTT
V gene: TRBV5-1; clone size: few; D gene: TRBD2; J gene: TRBJ2-2; CDR3 protein: CASSFPSGRAAGELFF; CDR3 DNA: TGCGCCAGCAGCTTCCCTAGCGGGAGGGCCGCCGGGGAGCTGTTTTTT
V gene: TRBV7-9; clone size: NA; D gene: TRBD2; J gene: TRBJ2-3; CDR3 protein: CASKPRWTTGGSTDTQYF; CDR3 DNA: TGTGCCAGCAAGCCTCGTTGGACGACCGGGGGGAGCACAGATACGCAGTATTTT
V gene: TRBV5-8; clone size: NA; D gene: TRBD1; J gene: TRBJ2-5; CDR3 protein: CASGEGQGHRETQYF; CDR3 DNA: TGTGCCAGCGGTGAGGGACAGGGCCACCGAGAGACCCAGTACTTC
V gene: TRBV4-2; clone size: few; D gene: TRBD2; J gene: TRBJ2-2; CDR3 protein: CASSPGLAGGPGAGELFF; CDR3 DNA: TGTGCCAGCAGCCCGGGACTAGCGGGGGGGCCGGGGGCCGGGGAGCTGTTTTTT
V gene: TRBV13; clone size: few; D gene: TRBD1; J gene: TRBJ1-1; CDR3 protein: CASSFWLDRDAFF; CDR3 DNA: TGTGCCAGCAGCTTTTGGTTGGACAGGGACGCTTTCTTT
V gene: TRBV11-3; clone size: NA; D gene: TRBD2; J gene: TRBJ2-1; CDR3 protein: CASAREGPNEQFF; CDR3 DNA: TGTGCCAGCGCGAGGGAGGGCCCCAATGAGCAGTTCTTC
V gene: TRBV10-3; clone size: NA; D gene: TRBD1; J gene: TRBJ1-6; CDR3 protein: CAISEPRTGQEPTF; CDR3 DNA: TGTGCCATCAGTGAGCCTAGAACCGGACAGGAGCCAACATTT
V gene: TRBV7-7; clone size: few; D gene: TRBD1; J gene: TRBJ2-7; CDR3 protein: CASSLGTGYYEQYF; CDR3 DNA: TGTGCCAGCAGCTTAGGGACAGGGTACTACGAGCAGTACTTC
V gene: TRBV9; clone size: NA; D gene: NA; J gene: TRBJ2-5; CDR3 protein: CASSVGWGGETQYF; CDR3 DNA: TGTGCCAGCAGCGTCGGGTGGGGAGGTGAGACCCAGTACTTC
V gene: TRBV28; clone size: NA; D gene: NA; J gene: TRBJ1-4; CDR3 protein: CASSGPAGTNEKLFF; CDR3 DNA: TGTGCCAGCAGTGGACCAGCGGGGACCAATGAAAAACTGTTTTTT
V gene: TRBV5-1; clone size: NA; D gene: TRBD1; J gene: TRBJ2-5; CDR3 protein: CASSSRGILETQYF; CDR3 DNA: TGCGCCAGCAGCTCCAGGGGGATTTTGGAGACCCAGTACTTC
V gene: TRBV7-2; clone size: NA; D gene: NA; J gene: TRBJ2-5; CDR3 protein: CASSLERGETQYF; CDR3 DNA: TGTGCCAGCAGCTTAGAACGGGGGGAGACCCAGTACTTC
V gene: TRBV6-4; clone size: NA; D gene: TRBD2; J gene: TRBJ2-3; CDR3 protein: CASRGGSTDTQYF; CDR3 DNA: TGTGCCAGCCGCGGGGGTTCCACAGATACGCAGTATTTT
V gene: TRBV5-1; clone size: NA; D gene: NA; J gene: TRBJ2-5; CDR3 protein: CASRLGASTRETQYF; CDR3 DNA: TGCGCCAGCCGATTAGGGGCATCTACGAGAGAGACCCAGTACTTC
V gene: TRBV4-3; clone size: medium-sized; D gene: TRBD2; J gene: TRBJ2-5; CDR3 protein: CASSRSGSAETQYF; CDR3 DNA: TGCGCCAGCAGCCGTAGCGGGAGTGCAGAGACCCAGTACTTC
V gene: TRBV6-5; clone size: once; D gene: NA; J gene: TRBJ2-7; CDR3 protein: CASSYGTHYEQYF; CDR3 DNA: TGTGCCAGCAGTTACGGGACACATTACGAGCAGTACTTC
V gene: TRBV5-1; clone size: once; D gene: TRBD2; J gene: TRBJ2-1; CDR3 protein: CASRGLAGGNEQFF; CDR3 DNA: TGCGCCAGCCGGGGACTAGCGGGGGGGAACGAGCAGTTCTTC
V gene: TRBV29-1; clone size: NA; D gene: NA; J gene: TRBJ1-1; CDR3 protein: CSVGPGYTEAFF; CDR3 DNA: TGCAGCGTCGGCCCCGGGTACACTGAAGCTTTCTTT
V gene: TRBV11-2; clone size: NA; D gene: NA; J gene: TRBJ1-1; CDR3 protein: CASSHDSSAFF; CDR3 DNA: TGTGCCAGCAGCCACGACAGTTCGGCTTTCTTT
V gene: TRBV6-6; clone size: once; D gene: TRBD2; J gene: TRBJ2-1; CDR3 protein: CASSYGGGRDNEQFF; CDR3 DNA: TGTGCCAGCAGTTATGGGGGCGGGAGGGACAATGAGCAGTTCTTC
V gene: TRBV5-8; clone size: NA; D gene: TRBD1; J gene: TRBJ1-4; CDR3 protein: CASSTGQAPYEKLFF; CDR3 DNA: TGTGCCAGCAGCACAGGACAGGCCCCATATGAAAAACTGTTTTTT
V gene: TRBV7-9; clone size: few; D gene: NA; J gene: TRBJ2-7; CDR3 protein: CSSRSRGAAYEQYF; CDR3 DNA: TGTTCCAGCAGAAGCCGGGGGGCGGCCTACGAGCAGTACTTC
V gene: TRBV9; clone size: once; D gene: NA; J gene: TRBJ2-5; CDR3 protein: CASSVGARDRKETQYF; CDR3 DNA: TGTGCCAGCAGCGTGGGCGCGAGGGATCGCAAGGAGACCCAGTACTTC
V gene: TRBV28; clone size: NA; D gene: TRBD1; J gene: TRBJ2-1; CDR3 protein: CASSLDRVKSYNEQFF; CDR3 DNA: TGTGCCAGCAGTTTGGACAGGGTTAAGTCCTACAATGAGCAGTTCTTC
V gene: TRBV5-4; clone size: once; D gene: TRBD2; J gene: TRBJ2-7; CDR3 protein: CASSPSGSWYEQYF; CDR3 DNA: TGTGCCAGCAGCCCTAGCGGGAGCTGGTACGAGCAGTACTTC
V gene: TRBV5-5; clone size: NA; D gene: TRBD1; J gene: TRBJ2-1; CDR3 protein: CASSPGTAYNEQFF; CDR3 DNA: TGTGCCAGCAGCCCCGGGACAGCTTACAATGAGCAGTTCTTC
V gene: TRBV6-1; clone size: few; D gene: NA; J gene: TRBJ2-6; CDR3 protein: CASSDQGQSGANVLTF; CDR3 DNA: TGTGCCAGCAGTGACCAAGGACAGTCTGGGGCCAACGTCCTGACTTTC
V gene: TRBV5-6; clone size: NA; D gene: TRBD2; J gene: TRBJ2-2; CDR3 protein: CASSLRTSGRKDTGELFF; CDR3 DNA: TGTGCCAGCAGCTTGCGAACTAGCGGGAGGAAGGACACCGGGGAGCTGTTTTTT
V gene: TRBV11-2; clone size: NA; D gene: NA; J gene: TRBJ2-7; CDR3 protein: CASSVGPGHNYEQYF; CDR3 DNA: TGTGCCAGCAGCGTAGGACCGGGACATAACTACGAGCAGTACTTC
V gene: TRBV10-1; clone size: NA; D gene: TRBD2; J gene: TRBJ2-3; CDR3 protein: CASSTSGSQGTDTQYF; CDR3 DNA: TGCGCCAGCAGTACGAGCGGGAGTCAGGGGACAGATACGCAGTATTTT
V gene: TRBV2; clone size: NA; D gene: NA; J gene: TRBJ2-7; CDR3 protein: CASRDFYEQYF; CDR3 DNA: TGTGCCAGCCGGGACTTCTACGAGCAGTACTTC
V gene: TRBV7-2; clone size: NA; D gene: TRBD1; J gene: TRBJ1-1; CDR3 protein: CASSSDRARLGEAFF; CDR3 DNA: TGTGCCAGCAGCTCGGACAGGGCCCGTCTCGGGGAAGCTTTCTTT
V gene: TRBV6-1; clone size: NA; D gene: NA; J gene: TRBJ1-6; CDR3 protein: CASSDRDNDSPLHF; CDR3 DNA: TGTGCCAGCAGTGACAGGGACAATGATTCACCCCTCCACTTT
V gene: TRBV6-6; clone size: NA; D gene: TRBD1; J gene: TRBJ1-4; CDR3 protein: CASSYLAGGTNEKLFF; CDR3 DNA: TGTGCCAGCAGTTACCTTGCAGGGGGGACTAATGAAAAACTGTTTTTT
V gene: TRBV29-1; clone size: NA; D gene: NA; J gene: TRBJ2-2; CDR3 protein: CSVRSGHLVTGELFF; CDR3 DNA: TGCAGCGTTAGATCGGGACACCTAGTGACCGGGGAGCTGTTTTTT